The 26 T cell receptor beta chains below come from one sample, sequenced in a study of T cells in Graves' hyperthyroidism and ophthalmopathy. Template material for amplifying TCR beta CDR3 regions consisted of RNA transcripts. Carried out on the TCR CDR3, a first-round RT-PCR used the HTBI primer set. A single record per CDR3 protein comes from TCRdb applying MiXCR to the multiplex PCR reads. This table has 600,000 or so distinct CDR3 sequences, 13% to 15% appearing once. The sample was blood. The source of these receptors is a woman between 50 and 59 years old with Graves' ophthalmopathy.

This clonotype was seen once. CDR3 residues: CASSGRGLAGSDEQFF. CDR3 nucleotide sequence: TGTGCCAGCAGCGGAAGGGGACTAGCGGGATCTGATGAGCAGTTCTTC. The chain combines TRBV11-3 with TRBJ2-1, with 13 positions matching TRBD2. The CDR3 covers 16 residues. From germline, CDR1 is SGHNT and CDR2 YENEEA. V shed 5 bases and J 8 bases; nucleotides not matched to a gene: 9.

This rearrangement joins TRBV13 to TRBJ2-2; TRBD2 is a possible D gene (5 bases). This CDR3 has 15 residues. CDR1 PRHDT and CDR2 FYEKMQ come from the germline V gene (reference sequence). Trimming shortened V by 4 bases and J by 3 bases, and 12 bases separated the two germline ends. The CDR3 bases are TGTGCCAGCAGCTCAGGACGGCGGGACACCGGGGAGCTGTTTTTT. It is translated as CASSSGRRDTGELFF.

This clonotype was picked up many times. This rearrangement joins TRBV12-3 or TRBV12-4 to TRBJ1-5; D gene ambiguous. V was clipped by 6 bases and J by 0 bases, with 9 bases between them. This CDR3 is 14 amino acids long. DNA of the CDR3: TGTGCCAGCAGCACCGTAGATAGCAATCAGCCCCAGCATTTT. This sequence encodes CASSTVDSNQPQHF.

This clonotype was observed at least ten times. This sequence joins TRBV11-2 and TRBJ2-5; 15 positions match TRBD2. The CDR3 sequence is 19 residues long. V gave up 5 bases and J gave up 2 bases; unmatched junction bases: 12. CDR1 and CDR2 from the germline V gene are SGHAT and FQNNGV. The CDR3 here is CASSPPGLAGGIKQETQYF. The CDR3 bases are TGTGCCAGCAGCCCCCCGGGACTAGCGGGAGGAATAAAACAAGAGACCCAGTACTTC.

This clonotype came up many times. V and J are TRBV12-3 or TRBV12-4 and TRBJ2-1; no firm D call. This CDR3 spans 14 amino acids. Trimming took 7 bases from V and 6 from J, leaving 16 bases between them. For the CDR3, the DNA is TGTGCCAGCAATGCCTGGGATCTCCGCAATGAGCAGTTCTTC. Translation: CASNAWDLRNEQFF.

This clonotype was seen only a few times. The genes are TRBV27 and TRBJ1-2, with 7 bases that match TRBD1. CDR3 size: 17 residues. Germline loops: CDR1 MNHEY, CDR2 SMNVEV (reference sequence). J was trimmed by 6 bases and V by 5 bases; bases with no gene match: 18. The CDR3 DNA reads TGTGCCAGCAGTCACCGTCGTTTGGGACAGAACAGGAATGGCTACACCTTC. Amino acid sequence: CASSHRRLGQNRNGYTF.

This clonotype was seen repeatedly, ten times or more. This rearrangement joins TRBV11-2 to TRBJ2-1, with D possibly TRBD2 on 6 matching bases. Between the trimmed V and J ends, which lost 2 bases and 7 bases, there was a span of 12 bases. The CDR3 spans 14 residues. Germline CDR1 and CDR2: SGHAT and FQNNGV. CDR3 amino acids: CASSLWAGRNEQFF. The CDR3 DNA reads as TGTGCCAGCAGCTTATGGGCGGGAAGGAATGAGCAGTTCTTC.

The gene calls are TRBV19 and TRBJ2-1; D possibly corresponds to TRBD2 (5 bases). This CDR3 region has 15 residues. Germline V gives CDR1 LNHDA, CDR2 SQIVND (reference sequence). Trimming shortened V by 5 bases and J by 0 bases, and 11 bases separated the two germline ends. CDR3: CASSPGIRSYNEQFF. As DNA, the CDR3 is TGTGCCAGTAGTCCCGGGATCCGCTCCTACAATGAGCAGTTCTTC. Together with reference TRBV19 and TRBJ2-1, the CDR3 gives the full variable domain: DGGITQSPKYLFRKEGQNVTLSCEQNLNHDAMYWYRQDPGQGLRLIYYSQIVNDFQKGDIAEGYSVSREKKESFPLTVTSAQKNPTAFYLCASSPGIRSYNEQFFGPGTRLTVL.

In regard to this clonotype: Mismatch with germline at one junction end may stem from a read error. J is TRBJ1-1 and V is TRBV10-3; D call uncertain. The CDR3 loop spans 13 amino acids. The V gene's germline CDR1 is ENHRY and CDR2 SYGVKD. The CDR3 DNA reads as TGTGCCATCAGTGAGTCGACCGCACTCGGAGCTTCCTTT. It encodes CAISESTALGASF.

The rearrangement joins TRBV11-3 to TRBJ2-2; TRBD1 matches 9 bases. The CDR3 is made up of 15 amino acids. V gave up 5 bases and J gave up 4 bases; unmatched junction bases: 5. From germline, CDR1 is SGHNT and CDR2 YENEEA. The CDR3 region has the DNA TGTGCCAGCAGCACACAGGGGGCTGGCACCGGGGAGCTGTTTTTT. Amino acid sequence: CASSTQGAGTGELFF.

This clonotype showed up just a few times. The junction differs from germline at one of its ends, possibly a read error. The chain has TRBV18 and TRBJ2-7, with D maybe TRBD2 (6 bases). Germline loops: CDR1 KGHSH, CDR2 LQKENI. The CDR3 sequence is 12 residues long. CDR3: CASSRTNYERYF. The CDR3 DNA is TGTGCCAGCTCTCGGACTAACTACGAGCGGTACTTC. Together with reference TRBV18 and TRBJ2-7, the CDR3 gives the full variable domain: NAGVMQNPRHLVRRRGQEARLRCSPMKGHSHVYWYRQLPEEGLKFMVYLQKENIIDESGMPKERFSAEFPKEGPSILRIQQVVRGDSAAYFCASSRTNYERYFGPGTRLTVT.

This clonotype turned up a few times. The gene calls are TRBV29-1 and TRBJ2-1; a possible D gene is TRBD2 (5 bases). V lost 7 bases and J lost 8, with 12 bases in between. The CDR3 consists of 11 residues. Germline loops: CDR1 SQVTM, CDR2 ANQGSEA. CDR3 sequence reads: CSARTFDEQFF. In nucleotides, the CDR3 is TGCAGCGCCCGGACTTTCGATGAGCAGTTCTTC.

The V gene is TRBV20-1, the J gene TRBJ1-4; tentatively, D is TRBD1 (5 bases). Trimming pared 3 bases from V and 8 bases from J, leaving 13 bases between. Germline V gives CDR1 DFQATT, CDR2 SNEGSKA (reference sequence). The CDR3 covers 13 residues. CDR3 loop: CSASLGVREKLFF. The CDR3 coding sequence is TGCAGTGCTAGTTTAGGGGTTCGAGAAAAACTGTTTTTT.

The table lists this clonotype with many counts. The chain carries TRBV15 and TRBJ2-2; D perhaps matches TRBD2 (5 bases). The germline gives CDR1 LNHNV, CDR2 YYDKDF (reference sequence). The V gene lost 3 bases and the J gene lost 3 bases, with 11 bases spanning the gap. The CDR3 has 15 amino acids. CDR3 DNA: TGTGCCACCAGCAGGGGCAGGCGGGACACCGGGGAGCTGTTTTTT. It yields the protein CATSRGRRDTGELFF.

This clonotype was seen many times. The gene calls are TRBV7-9 and TRBJ2-7; 8 bases fit TRBD1. J gave up 2 bases and V 1 base, and 1 base lay outside the gene matches. This CDR3 has 14 residues. CDR1 is SEHNR, CDR2 FQNEAQ, per germline (reference sequence). In DNA form, the CDR3 reads TGTGCCAGCAGCTTAGGGACAGGGACCTACGAGCAGTACTTC. It encodes CASSLGTGTYEQYF.

In this sample, this clonotype turned up many times. This sequence joins TRBV5-8 and TRBJ2-3; TRBD2 aligns across 13 bases. Germline V gene lookup returns CDR1 SGHTS and CDR2 YDEGEE. Trimming cost V 4 bases and J 4 bases; bases outside gene matches: 6. This CDR3 has 16 residues. CDR3 protein: CASSPGLAGDADTQYF. The DNA for the CDR3 is TGTGCCAGCAGCCCTGGACTAGCGGGAGACGCAGATACGCAGTATTTT.

There are many counts of this clonotype. V usage is TRBV20-1 and J usage is TRBJ2-5; 9 bases align to TRBD2. Germline CDR1 DFQATT, CDR2 SNEGSKA (reference sequence). CDR3 length: 14 residues. V dropped 3 bases and J dropped 5; count of bases not matched to a gene: 7. The CDR3 DNA is TGCAGTGCTAGCCGGCGGGAGGGCCGGGAGACCCAGTACTTC. This encodes CSASRREGRETQYF.

Details on this clonotype: The junction and the germline gene differ at one end; a read error may be behind it. V gene TRBV7-7 combines with J gene TRBJ1-4; D ambiguous. CDR1 is SSHAT and CDR2 is FNYEAQ in the germline V gene (reference sequence). The CDR3 runs 13 residues. This CDR3 is CASSTRAHEKLFF. The CDR3 DNA is TGTGCTAGCAGCACCCGGGCCCATGAAAAACTGTTTTTT.

This chain uses TRBV4-3 with TRBJ1-4; D remains ambiguous. Between the trimmed V and J ends, which lost 0 bases and 5 bases, there was a span of 13 bases. CDR3 length: 16 residues. Germline V gene lookup returns CDR1 LGHNA and CDR2 YSLEER. The CDR3 is CASSQDGSAKNEKLFF. The DNA for the CDR3 is TGCGCCAGCAGCCAAGACGGTTCAGCAAAAAATGAAAAACTGTTTTTT.

This clonotype was seen ten or more times. This chain links TRBV2 with TRBJ2-7; TRBD1 might be the D (7 bases). The CDR3 is 15 residues long. With 9 bases removed from V and 0 bases from J, the gap between germline ends came to 18 bases. Germline CDR1 is SNHLY and CDR2 is FYNNEI. CDR3 sequence: CASTKGGQSSYEQYF. The CDR3, as DNA: TGTGCCAGTACTAAGGGGGGACAGAGCTCCTACGAGCAGTACTTC. Combining the CDR3 with reference TRBV2 and TRBJ2-7 gives the whole variable domain EPEVTQTPSHQVTQMGQEVILRCVPISNHLYFYWYRQILGQKVEFLVSFYNNEISEKSEIFDDQFSVERPDGSNFTLKIRSTKLEDSAMYFCASTKGGQSSYEQYFGPGTRLTVT.

This clonotype came up many times. The chain combines TRBV28 with TRBJ2-2; the match to TRBD1 covers 9 bases. The CDR3 runs 16 residues. The germline V gene has CDR1 MDHEN and CDR2 SYDVKM. Losses at the gene ends were 6 bases for V and 3 bases for J; bases not matched to a gene: 8. CDR3 DNA: TGTGCCAGCAGAGAAGAACAGGGGGCCGACACCGGGGAGCTGTTTTTT. Protein product: CASREEQGADTGELFF. The variable domain in full, with the rest retrieved from reference TRBV28 and TRBJ2-2, is DVKVTQSSRYLVKRTGEKVFLECVQDMDHENMFWYRQDPGLGLRLIYFSYDVKMKEKGDIPEGYSVSREKKERFSLILESASTNQTSMYLCASREEQGADTGELFFGEGSRLTVL.

This clonotype came up a few times. V is TRBV6-6 and J is TRBJ2-7; D perhaps matches TRBD2 (6 bases). This CDR3 comprises 14 residues. V lost 2 bases, J lost 3 bases, and 11 bases lay in between. Germline CDR1 reads MNHNY; CDR2 reads SVGAGI (reference sequence). The CDR3 DNA sequence: TGTGCCAGCAGTTACACAACTAGCAACTACGAGCAGTACTTC. Protein product: CASSYTTSNYEQYF.

This clonotype has ten or more counts. The chain couples TRBV3-1 to TRBJ1-1; D is uncertain. Germline lookup yields CDR1 LGHDT and CDR2 YNNKEL (reference sequence). The V end lost 2 bases, the J end lost 5 bases, and 9 bases lay between the germline ends. This CDR3 region has 13 residues. The CDR3 nucleotides read TGTGCCAGCAGCCAATTGAAACGGACTGAAGCTTTCTTT. It translates to CASSQLKRTEAFF.

This clonotype showed up many times. This chain joins TRBV5-1 and TRBJ2-5; 9 bases map to TRBD2. J lost 4 bases, V lost 0 bases, and 4 bases had no gene match. Germline V gene lookup returns CDR1 SGHRS and CDR2 YFSETQ. The CDR3 is made up of 15 amino acids. CDR3 loop: CASSLVVAGAETQYF. The CDR3 DNA reads as TGCGCCAGCAGCTTGGTGGTAGCGGGAGCAGAGACCCAGTACTTC.

This clonotype was counted many times. The chain uses TRBV20-1 and TRBJ1-2, with 8 nucleotides matching TRBD1. This CDR3 region has 15 residues. Germline CDR1 is DFQATT and CDR2 is SNEGSKA (reference sequence). Trimming at V came to 3 bases and at J to 1 base, leaving 7 bases not matched to a gene. CDR3: CSASPGGGDNYGYTF. The CDR3 nucleotides read TGCAGTGCTAGTCCAGGGGGCGGAGATAACTATGGCTACACCTTC.

V and J are TRBV20-1 and TRBJ1-5, with D possibly being TRBD1 (5 bases). This CDR3 is 17 amino acids long. Trimming stripped 2 bases from V and 5 bases from J, with 22 bases between. Germline V gene lookup returns CDR1 DFQATT and CDR2 SNEGSKA (reference sequence). CDR3 region: CSARPLTPRGVDQPQHF. The CDR3 DNA reads as TGCAGTGCTAGACCCCTGACACCCCGAGGGGTAGATCAGCCCCAGCATTTT.